Sequencing of this TCR beta chain was carried out in a study of OX40 agonist ivuxolimab in advanced cancers. CDR3 size: 10 residues. Germline lookup yields CDR1 DFQATT and CDR2 SNEGSKA (reference sequence). Trimming stripped 0 bases from V and 7 bases from J, with 4 bases between. Sequencing was performed with immunoSEQ multiplex PCR; in TCRdb, only in-frame clones are kept and a portion is missing. The table shows approximately 70,000 clones, with 75% to 90% occurring only once. Sequences were derived from CD4+ or CD8+ T cells sorted from blood, sampled in a trial of the OX40 agonist ivuxolimab. The rearrangement joins TRBV20-1 to TRBJ2-7; D is ambiguous. The clonotype comes from an adult with an advanced solid tumor such as melanoma, head and neck, liver or kidney cancer. CDR3 nucleotide sequence: TGCAGTGCTAGAGACAAGGAGCAGTACTTC. This translates into CSARDKEQYF.